The entry below gives a single T cell receptor (beta chain) sequence along with its context. This CDR3 is 13 amino acids long. V lost 8 bases and J lost 6; bases outside the gene matches: 8. The data were obtained in a study of HIV-infected patients and healthy controls. Each CDR3 protein is one row after TCRdb ran MiXCR on the 5' RACE reads. The data hold about 17,000 distinct CDR3 sequences, with around 15% observed a single time. Material: CD8+ T cells from blood. This sequence joins TRBV12-3 or TRBV12-4 and TRBJ2-3, with 7 bases aligning to TRBD1. This TCR derives from a human donor in good health. The DNA for the CDR3 is TGTGCCAGCGGGGAAAAGGGGGCCGATACGCAGTATTTT. Encoded protein: CASGEKGADTQYF.